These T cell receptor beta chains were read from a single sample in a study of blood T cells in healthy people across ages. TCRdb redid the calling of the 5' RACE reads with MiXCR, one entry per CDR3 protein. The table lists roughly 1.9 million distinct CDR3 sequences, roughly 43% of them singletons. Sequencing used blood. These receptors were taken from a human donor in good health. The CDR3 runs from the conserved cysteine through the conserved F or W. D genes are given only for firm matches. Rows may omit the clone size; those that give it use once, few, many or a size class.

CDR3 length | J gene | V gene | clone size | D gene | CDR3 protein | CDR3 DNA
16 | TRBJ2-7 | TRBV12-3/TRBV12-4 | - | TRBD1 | CASSLGEQGGSYEQYF | TGTGCCAGCAGTTTAGGTGAACAGGGGGGTAGCTACGAGCAGTACTTC
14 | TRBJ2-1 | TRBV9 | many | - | CASSVDGFYNEQFF | TGTGCCAGCAGCGTAGACGGATTCTACAATGAGCAGTTCTTC
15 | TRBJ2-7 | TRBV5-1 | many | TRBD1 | CASSPGQGLSYEQYF | TGTGCCAGCAGCCCCGGACAGGGCCTCTCCTACGAGCAGTACTTC
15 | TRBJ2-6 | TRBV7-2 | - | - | CASSPRRLGANILTF | TGTGCCAGCAGCCCACGACGGTTGGGGGCCAACATCCTGACTTTC
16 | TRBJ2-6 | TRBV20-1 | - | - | CSASRGGIVGANVLTF | TGCAGTGCTAGTAGGGGGGGGATAGTTGGGGCCAACGTCCTGACTTTC
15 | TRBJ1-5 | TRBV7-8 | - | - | CASSLEAGLNQPQHF | TGTGCCAGCAGCTTAGAGGCAGGGTTAAATCAGCCCCAGCATTTT
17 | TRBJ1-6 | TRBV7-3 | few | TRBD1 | CASSPNNPGQGYSPLHF | TGTGCCAGCAGCCCCAACAACCCGGGACAGGGTTATTCACCCCTCCACTTT
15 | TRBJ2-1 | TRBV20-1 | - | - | CSARDNGGPYNEQFF | TGCAGTGCTAGAGATAACGGGGGGCCCTACAATGAGCAGTTCTTC
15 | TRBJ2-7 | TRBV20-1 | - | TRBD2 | CSAREGEGGGYEQYF | TGCAGTGCTAGAGAGGGGGAAGGCGGGGGGTACGAGCAGTACTTC
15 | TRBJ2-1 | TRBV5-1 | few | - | CASSSMEGAYNEQFF | TGCGCCAGCAGCTCCATGGAGGGGGCCTACAATGAGCAGTTCTTC
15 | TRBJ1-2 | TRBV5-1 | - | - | CASSAQQGSDYGYTF | TGCGCCAGCAGCGCTCAACAGGGCTCGGACTATGGCTACACCTTC
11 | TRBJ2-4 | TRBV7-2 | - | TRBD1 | CATRTGNIQYF | TGTGCCACCCGGACAGGAAACATTCAGTACTTC